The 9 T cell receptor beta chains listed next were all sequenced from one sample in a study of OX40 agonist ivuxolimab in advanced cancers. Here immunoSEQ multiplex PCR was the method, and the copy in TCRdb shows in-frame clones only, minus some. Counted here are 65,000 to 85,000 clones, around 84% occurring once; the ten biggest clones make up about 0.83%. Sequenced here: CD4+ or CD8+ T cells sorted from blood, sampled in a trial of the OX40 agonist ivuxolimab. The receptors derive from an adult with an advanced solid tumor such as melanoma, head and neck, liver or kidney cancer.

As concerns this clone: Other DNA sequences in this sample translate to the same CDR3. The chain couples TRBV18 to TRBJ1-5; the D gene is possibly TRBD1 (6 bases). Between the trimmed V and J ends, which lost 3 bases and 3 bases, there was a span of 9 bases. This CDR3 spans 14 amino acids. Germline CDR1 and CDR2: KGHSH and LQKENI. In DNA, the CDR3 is TGTGCCAGCTCACCCGGACAGTCCAATCAGCCCCAGCATTTT. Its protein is CASSPGQSNQPQHF.

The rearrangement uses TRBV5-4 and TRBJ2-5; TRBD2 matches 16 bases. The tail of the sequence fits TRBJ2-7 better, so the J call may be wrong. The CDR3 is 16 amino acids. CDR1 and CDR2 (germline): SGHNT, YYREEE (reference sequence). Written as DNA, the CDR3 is TGTGCCAGCAGCCGGGGACTAGCGGGAGGGGGCCGCGAGCAGTACTTC. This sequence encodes CASSRGLAGGGREQYF.

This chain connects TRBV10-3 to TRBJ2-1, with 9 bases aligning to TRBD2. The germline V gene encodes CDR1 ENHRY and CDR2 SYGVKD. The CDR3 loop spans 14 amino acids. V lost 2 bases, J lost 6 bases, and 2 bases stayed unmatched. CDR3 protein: CAISEGLASNEQFF. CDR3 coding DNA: TGTGCCATCAGTGAGGGACTAGCGAGCAATGAGCAGTTCTTC.

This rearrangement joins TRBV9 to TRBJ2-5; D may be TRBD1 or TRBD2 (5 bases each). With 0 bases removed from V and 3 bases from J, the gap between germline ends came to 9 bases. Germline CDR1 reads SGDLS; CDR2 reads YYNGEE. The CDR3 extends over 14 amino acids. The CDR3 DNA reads TGTGCCAGCAGCGTAGTTGGGGGAAAAGAGACCCAGTACTTC. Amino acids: CASSVVGGKETQYF.

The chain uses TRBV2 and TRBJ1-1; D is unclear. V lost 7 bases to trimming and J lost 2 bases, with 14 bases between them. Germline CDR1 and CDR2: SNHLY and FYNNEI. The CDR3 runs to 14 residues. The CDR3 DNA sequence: TGTGCCAGCAAACTGACGGTCTTAAACACTGAAGCTTTCTTT. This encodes CASKLTVLNTEAFF.

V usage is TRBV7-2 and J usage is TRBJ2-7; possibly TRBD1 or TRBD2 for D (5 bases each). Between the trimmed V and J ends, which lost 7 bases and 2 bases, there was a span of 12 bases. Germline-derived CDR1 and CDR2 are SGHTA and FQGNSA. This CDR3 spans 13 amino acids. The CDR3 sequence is CASTGDGPYEQYF. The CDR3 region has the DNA TGTGCCAGCACCGGGGACGGCCCCTACGAGCAGTACTTC.

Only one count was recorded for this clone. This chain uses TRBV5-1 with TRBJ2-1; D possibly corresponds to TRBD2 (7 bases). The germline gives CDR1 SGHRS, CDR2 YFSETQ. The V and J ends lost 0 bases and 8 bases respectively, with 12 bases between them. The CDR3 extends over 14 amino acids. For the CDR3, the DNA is TGCGCCAGCAGCTTGGGGATCGGGGGGCATGAGCAGTTCTTC. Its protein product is CASSLGIGGHEQFF.

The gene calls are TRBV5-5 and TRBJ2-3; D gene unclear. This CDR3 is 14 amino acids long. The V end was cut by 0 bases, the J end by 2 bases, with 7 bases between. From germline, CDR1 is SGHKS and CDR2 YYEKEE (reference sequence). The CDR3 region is CASSLDRHTDTQYF. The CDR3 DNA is TGTGCCAGCAGCTTGGACCGTCACACAGATACGCAGTATTTT.

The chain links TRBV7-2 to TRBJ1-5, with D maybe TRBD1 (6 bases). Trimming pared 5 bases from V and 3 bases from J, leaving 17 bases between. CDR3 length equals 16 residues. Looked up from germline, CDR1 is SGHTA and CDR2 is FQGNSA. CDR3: CASSQQGSYDNQPQHF. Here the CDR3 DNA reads TGTGCCAGCAGCCAACAGGGAAGCTATGACAATCAGCCCCAGCATTTT.